This T cell receptor (beta chain) comes out of a study of beta chain features in type 1 diabetes. CD45RO/CCR7/CD25/CD127/CD95/CD27 sorting isolated CD4+ naive, central memory, regulatory and stem cell-like memory cells. Per the germline V gene, CDR1 is SGHNT and CDR2 is YYREEE (reference sequence). Trimming took 1 base from V and 4 from J, leaving 15 bases between them. This CDR3 has 16 amino acids. The table lists this clone with a few counts. Sequenced material consisted of expressed TCRB transcripts (all of the isolated RNA was reverse transcribed). TCRdb keeps only in-frame clones here, not all; method: immunoSEQ multiplex PCR. Of roughly 180,000 clones detected, about 13% appear once; the ten largest clones hold 0.6% to 0.8%.

The rearrangement links TRBV5-4 to TRBJ2-1; TRBD2 might be the D (6 bases). This clonotype was sampled from a young woman in good health. Sequencing was performed on central memory CD4+ T cells from blood. CDR3 sequence (DNA): TGTGCCAGCAGCTTGTCCGGGGGAGTGAGGTACAATGAGCAGTTCTTC. This encodes CASSLSGGVRYNEQFF. The entire variable domain, with the rest obtained from reference TRBV5-4 and TRBJ2-1, is as follows: ETGVTQSPTHLIKTRGQQVTLRCSSQSGHNTVSWYQQALGQGPQFIFQYYREEENGRGNFPPRFSGLQFPNYSSELNVNALELDDSALYLCASSLSGGVRYNEQFFGPGTRLTVL.